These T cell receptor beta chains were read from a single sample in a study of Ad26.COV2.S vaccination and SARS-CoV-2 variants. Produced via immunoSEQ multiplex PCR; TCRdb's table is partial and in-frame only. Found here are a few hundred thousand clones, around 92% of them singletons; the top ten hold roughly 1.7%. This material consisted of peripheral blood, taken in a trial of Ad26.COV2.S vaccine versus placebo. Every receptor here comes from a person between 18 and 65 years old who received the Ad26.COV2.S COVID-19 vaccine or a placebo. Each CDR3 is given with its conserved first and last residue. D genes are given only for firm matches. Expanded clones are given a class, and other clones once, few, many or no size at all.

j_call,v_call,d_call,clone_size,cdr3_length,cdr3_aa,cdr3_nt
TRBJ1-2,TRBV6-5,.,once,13,CASSSRGAGGYTF,TGTGCCAGCAGTTCGAGGGGGGCGGGAGGCTACACCTTC
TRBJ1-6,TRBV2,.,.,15,CASSSRSSYNSPLHF,TGTGCCAGCAGTTCAAGGAGCTCCTATAATTCACCCCTCCACTTT
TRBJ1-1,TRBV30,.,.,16,CAWSYYRTYENTEAFF,TGTGCCTGGAGTTACTATCGGACTTACGAGAACACTGAAGCTTTCTTT
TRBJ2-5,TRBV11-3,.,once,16,CASSLESGREQETQYF,TGTGCCAGCAGCTTAGAATCGGGCAGGGAACAAGAGACCCAGTACTTC
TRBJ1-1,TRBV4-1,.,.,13,CASSLGLVTEAFF,TGCGCCAGCAGCCTAGGCTTGGTCACTGAAGCTTTCTTT
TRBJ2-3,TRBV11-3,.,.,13,CASSLGGADTQYF,TGTGCCAGCAGCTTAGGGGGGGCAGATACGCAGTATTTT
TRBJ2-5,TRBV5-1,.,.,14,CASSLGPGEGTQYF,TGCGCCAGCAGCTTGGGGCCAGGAGAGGGGACCCAGTACTTC
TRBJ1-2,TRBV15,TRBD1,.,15,CATSRTETGSYGYTF,TGTGCCACCAGCAGAACCGAGACAGGGTCCTATGGCTACACCTTC
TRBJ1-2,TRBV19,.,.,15,CASTQGSGHPDGYTF,TGTGCCAGTACCCAGGGTTCGGGGCACCCAGATGGCTACACCTTC
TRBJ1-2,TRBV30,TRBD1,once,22,CAWSVRSGQEHFFFGSQSGYTF,TGTGCCTGGAGTGTACGCTCGGGACAGGAGCACTTTTTTTTTGGTTCCCAATCCGGCTACACCTTC
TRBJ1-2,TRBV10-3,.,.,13,CAIRDRQSYGYTF,TGTGCCATCAGGGACCGACAGTCCTATGGCTACACCTTC
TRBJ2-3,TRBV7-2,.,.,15,CASSLELRGGDTQYF,TGTGCCAGCAGCTTAGAGTTGCGGGGAGGTGATACGCAGTATTTT
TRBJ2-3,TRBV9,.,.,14,CASSVDSSTDTQYF,TGTGCCAGCAGCGTGGACAGCAGCACAGATACGCAGTATTTT
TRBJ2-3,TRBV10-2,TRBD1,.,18,CASRTGTLYTAFTDTQYF,TGCGCCAGTAGGACAGGGACTCTTTATACTGCCTTCACAGATACGCAGTATTTT
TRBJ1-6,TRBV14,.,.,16,CASSQDLRAGDSPLHF,TGTGCCAGCAGCCAAGATCTTAGGGCCGGAGATTCACCCCTCCACTTT
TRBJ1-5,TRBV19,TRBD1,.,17,CASSNPGQGGYNQPQHF,TGTGCCAGTAGTAACCCGGGACAGGGAGGTTACAATCAGCCCCAGCATTTT
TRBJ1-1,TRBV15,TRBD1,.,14,CATRPWGQGDEAFF,TGTGCCACCAGGCCCTGGGGACAGGGTGACGAAGCTTTCTTT
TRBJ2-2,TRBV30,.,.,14,CAWSVYRAGGELFF,TGTGCCTGGAGTGTATACAGGGCTGGCGGGGAGCTGTTTTTT
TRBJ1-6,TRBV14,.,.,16,CASSQDPVSSYSPLHF,TGTGCCAGCAGCCAAGATCCGGTTTCATCTTATTCACCCCTCCACTTT
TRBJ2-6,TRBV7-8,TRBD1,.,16,CASSLHRGLGANVLTF,TGTGCCAGCAGCTTACACAGGGGGCTTGGGGCCAACGTCCTGACTTTC
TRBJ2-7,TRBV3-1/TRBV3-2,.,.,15,CASSQDGRGTYEQYF,TGTGCCAGCAGCCAAGACGGCAGGGGAACCTACGAGCAGTACTTC
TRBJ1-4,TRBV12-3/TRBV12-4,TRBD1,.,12,CASSLRGTKLFF,TGTGCCAGCAGCCTCAGGGGGACAAAACTGTTTTTT
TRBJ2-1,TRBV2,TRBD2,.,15,CASNRGRGAYNEQFF,TGTGCCAGCAATCGAGGGCGGGGGGCCTACAATGAGCAGTTCTTC
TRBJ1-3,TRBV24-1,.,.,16,CATSERDEGSGNTIYF,TGTGCCACCAGCGAACGGGACGAAGGCTCTGGAAACACCATATATTTT
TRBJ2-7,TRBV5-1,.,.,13,CTSSLAVAYEQYF,TGCACCAGCAGCTTGGCCGTAGCCTACGAGCAGTACTTC
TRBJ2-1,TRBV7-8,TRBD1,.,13,CASSTDRGDEQFF,TGTGCCAGCAGCACGGACAGGGGGGATGAGCAGTTCTTC
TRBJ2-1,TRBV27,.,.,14,CASKLYPGPNEQFF,TGTGCCAGCAAGTTATATCCGGGACCCAATGAGCAGTTCTTC
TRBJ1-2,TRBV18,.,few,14,CASSPEGHTYGYTF,TGTGCCAGCTCACCGGAGGGCCACACCTATGGCTACACCTTC
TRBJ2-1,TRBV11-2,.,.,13,CASSLDPSNEQFF,TGTGCCAGCAGCTTAGATCCCTCGAATGAGCAGTTCTTC
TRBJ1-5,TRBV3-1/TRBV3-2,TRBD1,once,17,CASTLGQGGFSNQPQHF,TGTGCCAGCACTCTCGGACAGGGAGGATTTAGCAATCAGCCCCAGCATTTT
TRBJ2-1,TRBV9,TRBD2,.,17,CASSPILAGWDTNEQFF,TGTGCCAGCAGCCCCATCCTAGCGGGTTGGGACACAAATGAGCAGTTCTTC
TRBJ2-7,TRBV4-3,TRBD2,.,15,CASSPLAGGSYEQYF,TGCGCCAGCAGCCCGCTCGCGGGGGGTTCCTACGAGCAGTACTTC
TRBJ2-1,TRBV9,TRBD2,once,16,CASSTRGLAWDNEQFF,TGTGCCAGCAGCACCCGAGGACTAGCGTGGGACAATGAGCAGTTCTTC
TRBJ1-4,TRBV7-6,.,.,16,CASSPARALANEKLFF,TGTGCCAGCAGCCCAGCCCGGGCTCTGGCTAATGAAAAACTGTTTTTT
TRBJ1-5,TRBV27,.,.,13,CASSLREYQPQHF,TGTGCCAGCAGTTTAAGAGAGTATCAGCCCCAGCATTTT
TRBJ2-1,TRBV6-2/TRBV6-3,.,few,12,CASSYGGNEQFF,TGTGCCAGCAGTTACGGCGGGAATGAGCAGTTCTTC
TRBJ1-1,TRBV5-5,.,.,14,CASSSVSGQPEAFF,TGTGCCAGCAGCTCGGTCTCAGGACAGCCGGAAGCTTTCTTT
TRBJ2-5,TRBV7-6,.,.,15,CASSLGPGVMETQYF,TGTGCCAGCAGCTTGGGGCCAGGGGTGATGGAGACCCAGTACTTC
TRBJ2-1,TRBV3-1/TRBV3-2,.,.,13,CASSPRGTNEQFF,TGTGCCAGCAGCCCCCGAGGGACGAATGAGCAGTTCTTC
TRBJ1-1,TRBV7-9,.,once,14,CASSFVGGNTEAFF,TGTGCCAGCAGCTTCGTAGGAGGAAACACTGAAGCTTTCTTT
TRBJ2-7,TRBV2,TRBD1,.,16,CASSDDGTGSSYEQYF,TGTGCCAGCAGTGATGATGGGACAGGGAGTTCCTACGAGCAGTACTTC